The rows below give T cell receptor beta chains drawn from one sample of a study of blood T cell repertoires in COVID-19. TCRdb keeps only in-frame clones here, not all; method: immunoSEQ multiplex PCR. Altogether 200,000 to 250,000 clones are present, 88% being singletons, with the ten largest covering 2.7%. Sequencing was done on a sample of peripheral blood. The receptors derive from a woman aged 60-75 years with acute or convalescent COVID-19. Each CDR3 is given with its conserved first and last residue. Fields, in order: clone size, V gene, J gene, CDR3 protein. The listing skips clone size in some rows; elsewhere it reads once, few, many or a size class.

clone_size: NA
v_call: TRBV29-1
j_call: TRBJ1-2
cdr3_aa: CSVELNYGYTF

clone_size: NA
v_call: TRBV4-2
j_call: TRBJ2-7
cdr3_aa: CASSRVQGPSSYEQYF

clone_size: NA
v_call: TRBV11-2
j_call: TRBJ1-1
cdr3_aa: CASSQTPTGKTEAFF

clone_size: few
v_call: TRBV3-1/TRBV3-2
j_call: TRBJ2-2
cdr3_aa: CASSHGLAGANTGELFF

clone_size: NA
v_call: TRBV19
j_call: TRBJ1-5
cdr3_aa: CASSIGGRGNQPQHF

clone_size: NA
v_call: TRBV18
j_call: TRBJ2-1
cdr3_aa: CASSPNLAGRYNEQFF

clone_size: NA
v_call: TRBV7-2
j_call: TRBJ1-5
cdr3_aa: CASSRGGQPQHF

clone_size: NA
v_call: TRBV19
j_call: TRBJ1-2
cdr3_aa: CASSNTGIYGYTF

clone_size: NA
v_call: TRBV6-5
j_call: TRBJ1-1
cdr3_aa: CASSYGPGTEAFF

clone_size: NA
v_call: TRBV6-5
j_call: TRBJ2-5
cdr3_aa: CASSYSFKGSGETQYF

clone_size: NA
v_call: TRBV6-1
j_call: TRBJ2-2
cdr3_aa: CASSGLAGGPLGELFF

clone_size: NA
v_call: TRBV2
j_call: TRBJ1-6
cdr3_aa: CASIRGGAYNSPLHF

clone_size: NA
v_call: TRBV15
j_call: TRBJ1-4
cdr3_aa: CATTNRVREKLFF

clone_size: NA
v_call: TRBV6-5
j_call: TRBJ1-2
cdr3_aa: CASGHRGMRGYTF

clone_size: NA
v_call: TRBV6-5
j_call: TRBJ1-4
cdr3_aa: CASHSPGGEKLFF

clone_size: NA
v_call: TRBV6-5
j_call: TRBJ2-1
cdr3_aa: CASSYSWDRVNEQFF

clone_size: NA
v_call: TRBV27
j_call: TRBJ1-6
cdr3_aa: CASSLSRTGGNSPLHF

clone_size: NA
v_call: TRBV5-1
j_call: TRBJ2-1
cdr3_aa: CASSFRLEIIPNEQFF

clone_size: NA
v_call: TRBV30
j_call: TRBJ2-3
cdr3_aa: CAWTPYDLGDTQYF

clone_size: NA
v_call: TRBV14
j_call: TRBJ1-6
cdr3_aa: CASSRQGNSPLHF

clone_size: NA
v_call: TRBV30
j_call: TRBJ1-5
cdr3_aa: CAWSAGPHWPQHF

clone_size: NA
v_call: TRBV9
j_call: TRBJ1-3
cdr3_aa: CASSVVDGSGTIYF

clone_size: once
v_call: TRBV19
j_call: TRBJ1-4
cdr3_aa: CASSERGRENEKLFF

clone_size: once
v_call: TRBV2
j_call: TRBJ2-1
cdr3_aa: CASSDAGAPFYNEQFF

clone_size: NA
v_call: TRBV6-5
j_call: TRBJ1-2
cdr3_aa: CASSPRGDSNYGYTF

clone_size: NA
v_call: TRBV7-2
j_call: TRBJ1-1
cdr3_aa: CASSLAAQNTEAFF

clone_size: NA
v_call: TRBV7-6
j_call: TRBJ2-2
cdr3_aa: CASSKETSGYTGELFF

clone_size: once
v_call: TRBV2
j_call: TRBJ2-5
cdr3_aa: CASRALRAPQETQYF

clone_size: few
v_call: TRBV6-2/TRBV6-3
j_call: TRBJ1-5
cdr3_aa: CASSRDRAEGQPQHF

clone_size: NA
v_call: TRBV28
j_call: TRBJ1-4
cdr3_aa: CASSTERRGRLTEKLFF

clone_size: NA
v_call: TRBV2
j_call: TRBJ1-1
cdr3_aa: CASRAVGGAWTEAFF

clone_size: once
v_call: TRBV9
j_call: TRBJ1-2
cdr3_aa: CASSVEAGARGYTF

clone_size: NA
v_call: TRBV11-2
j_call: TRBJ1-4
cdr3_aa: CASSVGDRVLNEKLFF

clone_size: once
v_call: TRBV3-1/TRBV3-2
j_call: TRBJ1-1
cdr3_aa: CASSPRPGQGNTEAFF

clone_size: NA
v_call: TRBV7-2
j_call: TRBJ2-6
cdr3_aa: CASSPEQVSLNSGANVLTF

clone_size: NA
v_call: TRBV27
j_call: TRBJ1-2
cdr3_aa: CASSLRDSRYGYTF

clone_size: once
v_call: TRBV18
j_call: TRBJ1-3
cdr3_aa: CASSPPDRGSGNTIYF

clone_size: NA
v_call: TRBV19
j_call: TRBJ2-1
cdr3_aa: CASSIYGSGLAGRTAHNEQFF

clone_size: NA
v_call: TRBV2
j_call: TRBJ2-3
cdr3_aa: CASSDASGGPTDTQYF

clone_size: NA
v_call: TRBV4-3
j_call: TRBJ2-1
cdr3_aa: CASSQDPSGRLNEQFF

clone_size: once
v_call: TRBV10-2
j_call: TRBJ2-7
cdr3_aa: CASSESGGLSYEQYF

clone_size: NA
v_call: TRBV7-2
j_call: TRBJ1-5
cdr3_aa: CASSLEGGQLQPQHF

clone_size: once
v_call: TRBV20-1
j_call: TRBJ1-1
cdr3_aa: CSASTPGQTRNTEAFF

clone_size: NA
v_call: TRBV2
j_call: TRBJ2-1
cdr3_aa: CASRAGTGVYNEQFF

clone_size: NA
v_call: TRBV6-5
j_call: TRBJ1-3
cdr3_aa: CASRGAGNTIYF

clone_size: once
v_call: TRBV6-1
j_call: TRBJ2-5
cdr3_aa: CASSEGGQGQETQYF

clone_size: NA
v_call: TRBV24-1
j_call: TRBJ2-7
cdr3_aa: CATSSDKGPEQYF

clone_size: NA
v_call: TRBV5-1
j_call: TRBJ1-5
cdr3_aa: CASSLSTSGQPQHF

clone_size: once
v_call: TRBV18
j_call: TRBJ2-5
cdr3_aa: CASSLSVREETQYF

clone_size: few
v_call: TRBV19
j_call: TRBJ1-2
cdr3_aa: CASSIGQGYGYTF

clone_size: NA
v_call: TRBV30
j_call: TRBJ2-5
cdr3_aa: CAWSGGARETQYF

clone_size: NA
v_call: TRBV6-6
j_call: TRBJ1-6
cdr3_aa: CASSGRGNSPLHF